This T cell receptor (beta chain) comes out of a study of control samples from healthy donors and cancer patients. Germline V lookup: CDR1 SGHTA, CDR2 FQGNSA. The V and J ends lost 0 bases and 1 base respectively, with 6 bases between them. The CDR3 covers 14 residues. Repertoires were generated with immunoSEQ multiplex PCR, while TCRdb's copy carries only in-frame clones and drops some. The table lists approximately 97,000 clones, over 80% of them singletons. This sequence originates from a man aged 30 to 39 in good health. The specimen sequenced was blood. The genes are TRBV7-2 and TRBJ1-1; no firm D call. The CDR3 DNA sequence: TGTGCCAGCAGCTTAGCGGCGGGGAACACTGAAGCTTTCTTT. Amino acid sequence: CASSLAAGNTEAFF.